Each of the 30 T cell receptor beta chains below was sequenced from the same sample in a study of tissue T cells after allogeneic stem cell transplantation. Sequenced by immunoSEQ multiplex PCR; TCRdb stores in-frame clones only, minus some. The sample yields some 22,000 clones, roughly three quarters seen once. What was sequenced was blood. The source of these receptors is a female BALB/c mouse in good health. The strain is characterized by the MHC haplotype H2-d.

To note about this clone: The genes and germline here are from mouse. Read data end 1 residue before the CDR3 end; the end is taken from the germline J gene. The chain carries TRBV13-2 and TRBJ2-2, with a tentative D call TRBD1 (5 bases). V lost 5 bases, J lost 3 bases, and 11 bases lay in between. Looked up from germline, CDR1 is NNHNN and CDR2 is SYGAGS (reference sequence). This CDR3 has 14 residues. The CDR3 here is CASGQGYDTGQLYF. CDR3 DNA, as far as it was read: TGTGCCAGCGGGCAGGGATACGACACCGGGCAGCTCTAC.

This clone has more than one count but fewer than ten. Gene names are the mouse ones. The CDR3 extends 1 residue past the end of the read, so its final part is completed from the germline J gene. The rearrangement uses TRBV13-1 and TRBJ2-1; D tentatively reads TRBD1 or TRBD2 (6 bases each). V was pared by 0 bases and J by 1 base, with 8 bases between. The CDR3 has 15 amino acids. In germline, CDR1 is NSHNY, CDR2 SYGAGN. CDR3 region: CASSDAGANYAEQFF. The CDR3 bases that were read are TGTGCCAGCAGTGATGCGGGGGCCAACTATGCTGAGCAGTTC.

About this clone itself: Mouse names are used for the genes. Partial CDR3 DNA: TGTGCCAGCGGCTCTGGGGGAACAAACACCGGGCAGCTCTAC. Residues: CASGSGGTNTGQLY. The whole CDR3 region reads CASGSGGTNTGQLYF. The V gene is TRBV13-2, the J gene TRBJ2-2; 7 positions agree with TRBD2. The read finishes 1 residue shy of the CDR3 end, and the germline J gene is used to complete it. Trimming at V came to 5 bases and at J to 0 bases, leaving 4 bases not matched to a gene. Germline CDR1 is NNHNN and CDR2 is SYGAGS (reference sequence). CDR3 size: 15 residues.

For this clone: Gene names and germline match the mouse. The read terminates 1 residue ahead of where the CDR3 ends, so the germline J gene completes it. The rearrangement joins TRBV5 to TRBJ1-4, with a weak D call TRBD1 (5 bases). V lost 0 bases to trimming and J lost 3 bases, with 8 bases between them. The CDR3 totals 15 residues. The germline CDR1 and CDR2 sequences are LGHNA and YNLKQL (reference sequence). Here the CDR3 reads CASSQEWGANERLFF. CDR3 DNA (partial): TGTGCCAGCAGCCAAGAATGGGGGGCCAACGAAAGATTATTT.

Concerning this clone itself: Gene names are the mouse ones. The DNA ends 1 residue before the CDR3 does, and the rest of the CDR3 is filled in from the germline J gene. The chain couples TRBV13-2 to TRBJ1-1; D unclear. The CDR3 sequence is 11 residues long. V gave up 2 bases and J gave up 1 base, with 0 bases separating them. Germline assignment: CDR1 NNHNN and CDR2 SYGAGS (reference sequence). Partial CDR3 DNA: TGTGCCAGCGGTGAAAACACAGAAGTCTTC. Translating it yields CASGENTEVF. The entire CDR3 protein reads CASGENTEVFF.

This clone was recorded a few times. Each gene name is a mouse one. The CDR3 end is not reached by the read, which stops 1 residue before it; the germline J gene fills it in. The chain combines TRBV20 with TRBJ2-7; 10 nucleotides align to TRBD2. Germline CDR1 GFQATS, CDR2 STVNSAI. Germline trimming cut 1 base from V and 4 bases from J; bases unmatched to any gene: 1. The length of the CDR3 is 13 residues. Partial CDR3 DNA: TGTGGTGCTAGGGGACTGGGGGGTTATGAACAGTAC. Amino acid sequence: CGARGLGGYEQY. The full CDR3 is CGARGLGGYEQYF.

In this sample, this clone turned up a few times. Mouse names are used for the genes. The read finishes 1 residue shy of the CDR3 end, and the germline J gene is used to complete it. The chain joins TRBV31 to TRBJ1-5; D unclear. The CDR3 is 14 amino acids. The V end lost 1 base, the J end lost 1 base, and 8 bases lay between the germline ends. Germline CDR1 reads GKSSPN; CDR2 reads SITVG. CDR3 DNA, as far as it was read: TGTGCCTGGAGTCAAATCAGAAACAACCAGGCTCCGCTT. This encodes CAWSQIRNNQAPL. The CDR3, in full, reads CAWSQIRNNQAPLF.

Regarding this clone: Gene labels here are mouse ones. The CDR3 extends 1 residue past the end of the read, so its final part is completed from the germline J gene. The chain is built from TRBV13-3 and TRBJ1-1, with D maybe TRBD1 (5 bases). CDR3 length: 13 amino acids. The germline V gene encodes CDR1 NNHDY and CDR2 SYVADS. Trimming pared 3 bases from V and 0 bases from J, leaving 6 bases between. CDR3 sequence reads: CASSGTTNTEVFF. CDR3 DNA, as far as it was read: TGTGCCAGCAGTGGGACAACAAACACAGAAGTCTTC.

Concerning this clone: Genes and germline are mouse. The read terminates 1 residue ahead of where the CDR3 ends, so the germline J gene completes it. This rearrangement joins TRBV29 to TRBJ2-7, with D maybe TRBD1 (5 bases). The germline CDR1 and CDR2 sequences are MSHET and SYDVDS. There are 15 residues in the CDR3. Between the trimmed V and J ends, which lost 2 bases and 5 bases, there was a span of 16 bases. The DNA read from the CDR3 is TGTGCTAGCAGTTTACCCGGACAAACATACCATGAACAGTAC. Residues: CASSLPGQTYHEQY. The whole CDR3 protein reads CASSLPGQTYHEQYF.

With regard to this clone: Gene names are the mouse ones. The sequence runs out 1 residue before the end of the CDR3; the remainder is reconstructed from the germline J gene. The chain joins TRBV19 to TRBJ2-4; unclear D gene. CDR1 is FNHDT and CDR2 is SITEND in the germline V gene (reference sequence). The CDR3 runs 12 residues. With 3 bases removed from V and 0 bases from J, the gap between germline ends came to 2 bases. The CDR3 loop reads CASSTSQNTLYF. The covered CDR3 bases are TGTGCCAGCAGTACTAGTCAAAACACCTTGTAC.

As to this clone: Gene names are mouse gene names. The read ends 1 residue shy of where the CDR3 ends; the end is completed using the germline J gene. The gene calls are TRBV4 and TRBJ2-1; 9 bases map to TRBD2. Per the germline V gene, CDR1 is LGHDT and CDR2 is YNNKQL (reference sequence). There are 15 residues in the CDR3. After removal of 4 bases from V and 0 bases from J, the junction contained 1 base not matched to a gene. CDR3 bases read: TGTGCCAGCAGCTCGACTGGGGGTAACTATGCTGAGCAGTTC. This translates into CASSSTGGNYAEQF. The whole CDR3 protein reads CASSSTGGNYAEQFF.

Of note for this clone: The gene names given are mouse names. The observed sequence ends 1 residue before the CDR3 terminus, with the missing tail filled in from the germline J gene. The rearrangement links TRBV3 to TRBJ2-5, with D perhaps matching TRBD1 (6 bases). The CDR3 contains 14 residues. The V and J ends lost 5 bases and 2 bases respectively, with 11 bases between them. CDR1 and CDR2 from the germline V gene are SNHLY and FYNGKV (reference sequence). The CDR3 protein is CASSLGHIQDTQYF. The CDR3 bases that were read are TGTGCCAGCAGCCTGGGACACATCCAAGACACCCAGTAC. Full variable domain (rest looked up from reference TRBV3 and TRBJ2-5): GPKVLQIPSHQIIDMGQMVTLNCDPVSNHLYFYWYKQILGQQMEFLVNFYNGKVMEKSKLFKDQFSVERPDGSYFTLKIQPTALEDSAVYFCASSLGHIQDTQYFGPGTRLLVL.

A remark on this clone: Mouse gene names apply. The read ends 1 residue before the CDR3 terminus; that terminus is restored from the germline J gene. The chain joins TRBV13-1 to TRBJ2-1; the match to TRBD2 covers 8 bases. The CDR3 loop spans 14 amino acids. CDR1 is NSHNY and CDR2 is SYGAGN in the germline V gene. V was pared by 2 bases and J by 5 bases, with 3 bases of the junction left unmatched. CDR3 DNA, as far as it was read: TGTGCCAGCAGTGAACTGGGGGCCCATGCTGAGCAGTTC. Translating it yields CASSELGAHAEQF. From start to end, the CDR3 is CASSELGAHAEQFF.

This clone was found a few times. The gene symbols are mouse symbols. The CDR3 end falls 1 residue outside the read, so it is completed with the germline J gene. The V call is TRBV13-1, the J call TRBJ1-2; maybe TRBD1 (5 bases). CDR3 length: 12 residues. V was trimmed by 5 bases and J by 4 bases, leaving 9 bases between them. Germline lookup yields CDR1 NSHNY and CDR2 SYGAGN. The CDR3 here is CASSQGGSDYTF. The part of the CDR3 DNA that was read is TGTGCCAGCAGCCAGGGTGGCTCCGACTACACC.

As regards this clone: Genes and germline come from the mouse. CDR3 DNA (partial): TGTGCCAGCGGGGACAGGGGGCGCGGCTCCGACTACACC. It codes for CASGDRGRGSDYT. The CDR3 in full is CASGDRGRGSDYTF. The V gene is TRBV13-2, the J gene TRBJ1-2, with 11 nucleotides matching TRBD1. The observed sequence ends 1 residue before the CDR3 terminus, with the missing tail filled in from the germline J gene. Per the germline V gene, CDR1 is NNHNN and CDR2 is SYGAGS (reference sequence). V shed 5 bases and J 4 bases; nucleotides not matched to a gene: 4. This CDR3 is built from 14 residues.

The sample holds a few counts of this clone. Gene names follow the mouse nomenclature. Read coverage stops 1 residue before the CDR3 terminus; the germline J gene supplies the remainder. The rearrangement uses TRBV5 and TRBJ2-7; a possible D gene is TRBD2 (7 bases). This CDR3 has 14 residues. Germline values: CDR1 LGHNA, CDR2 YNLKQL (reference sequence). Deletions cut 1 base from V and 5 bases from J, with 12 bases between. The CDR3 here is CASSQVGGANEQYF. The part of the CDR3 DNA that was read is TGTGCCAGCAGCCAAGTGGGGGGCGCGAATGAACAGTAC.

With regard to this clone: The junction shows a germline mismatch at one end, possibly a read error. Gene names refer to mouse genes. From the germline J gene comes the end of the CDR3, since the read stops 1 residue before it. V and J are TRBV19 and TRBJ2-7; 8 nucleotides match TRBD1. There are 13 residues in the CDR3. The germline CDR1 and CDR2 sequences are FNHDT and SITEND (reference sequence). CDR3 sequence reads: CASSPRDRYGQYF. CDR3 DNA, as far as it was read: TGTGCCAGCAGTCCCCGGGACAGGTATGGACAGTAC.

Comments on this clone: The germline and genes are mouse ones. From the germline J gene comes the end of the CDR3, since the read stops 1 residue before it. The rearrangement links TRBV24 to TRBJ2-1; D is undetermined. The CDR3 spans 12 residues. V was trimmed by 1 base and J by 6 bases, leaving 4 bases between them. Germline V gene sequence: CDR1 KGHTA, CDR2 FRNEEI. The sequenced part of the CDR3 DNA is TGTGCCAGCAGTCTGTTGGGTGCTGAGCAGTTC. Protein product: CASSLLGAEQF. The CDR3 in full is CASSLLGAEQFF.

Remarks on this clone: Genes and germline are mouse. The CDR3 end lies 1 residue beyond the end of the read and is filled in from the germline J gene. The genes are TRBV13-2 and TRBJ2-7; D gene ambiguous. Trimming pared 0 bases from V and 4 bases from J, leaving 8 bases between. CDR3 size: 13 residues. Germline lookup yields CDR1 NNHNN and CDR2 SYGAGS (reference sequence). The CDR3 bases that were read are TGTGCCAGCGGTGATGCGGCCAAGTATGAACAGTAC. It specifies CASGDAAKYEQY. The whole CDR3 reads CASGDAAKYEQYF.

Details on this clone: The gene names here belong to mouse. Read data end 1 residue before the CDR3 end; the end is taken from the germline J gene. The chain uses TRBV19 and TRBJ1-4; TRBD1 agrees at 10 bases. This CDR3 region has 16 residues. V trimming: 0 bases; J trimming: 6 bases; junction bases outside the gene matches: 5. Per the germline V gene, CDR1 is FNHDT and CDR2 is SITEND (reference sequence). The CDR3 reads CASSIAWGQGHERLFF. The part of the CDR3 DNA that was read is TGTGCCAGCAGTATAGCTTGGGGACAGGGGCACGAAAGATTATTT.

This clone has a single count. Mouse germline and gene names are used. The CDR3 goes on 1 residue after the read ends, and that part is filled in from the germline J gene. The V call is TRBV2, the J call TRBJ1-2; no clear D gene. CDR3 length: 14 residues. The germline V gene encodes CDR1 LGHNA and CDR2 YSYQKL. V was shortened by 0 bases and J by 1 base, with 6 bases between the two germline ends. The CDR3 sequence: CASSQERVNSDYTF. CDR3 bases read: TGTGCCAGCAGCCAAGAACGGGTAAACTCCGACTACACC.

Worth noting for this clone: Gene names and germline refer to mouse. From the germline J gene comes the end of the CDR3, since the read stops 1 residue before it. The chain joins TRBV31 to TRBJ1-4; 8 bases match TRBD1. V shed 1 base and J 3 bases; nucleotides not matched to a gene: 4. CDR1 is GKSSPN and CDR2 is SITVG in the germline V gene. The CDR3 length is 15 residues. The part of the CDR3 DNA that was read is TGTGCCTGGAGTCCAAGGACAGGGACCAACGAAAGATTATTT. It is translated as CAWSPRTGTNERLF. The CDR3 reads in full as CAWSPRTGTNERLFF.

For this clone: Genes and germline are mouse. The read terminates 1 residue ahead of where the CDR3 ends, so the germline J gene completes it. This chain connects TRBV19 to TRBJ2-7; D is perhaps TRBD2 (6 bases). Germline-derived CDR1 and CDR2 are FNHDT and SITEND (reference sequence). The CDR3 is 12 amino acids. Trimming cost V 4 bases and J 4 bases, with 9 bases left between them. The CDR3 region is CASSLGTYEQYF. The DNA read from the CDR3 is TGTGCCAGCAGTCTGGGGACTTATGAACAGTAC. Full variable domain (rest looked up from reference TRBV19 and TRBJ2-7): GGIITQTPKFLIGQEGQKLTLKCQQNFNHDTMYWYRQDSGKGLRLIYYSITENDLQKGDLSEGYDASREKKSSFSLTVTSAQKNEMAVFLCASSLGTYEQYFGPGTRLTVL.

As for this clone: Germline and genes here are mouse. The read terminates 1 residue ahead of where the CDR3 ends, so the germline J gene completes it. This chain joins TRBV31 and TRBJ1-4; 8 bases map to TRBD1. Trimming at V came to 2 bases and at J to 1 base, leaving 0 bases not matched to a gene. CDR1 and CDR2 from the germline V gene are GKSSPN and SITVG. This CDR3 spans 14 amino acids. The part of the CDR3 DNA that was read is TGTGCCTGGAGTGACAGGGGTTCCAACGAAAGATTATTT. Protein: CAWSDRGSNERLF. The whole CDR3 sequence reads CAWSDRGSNERLFF.

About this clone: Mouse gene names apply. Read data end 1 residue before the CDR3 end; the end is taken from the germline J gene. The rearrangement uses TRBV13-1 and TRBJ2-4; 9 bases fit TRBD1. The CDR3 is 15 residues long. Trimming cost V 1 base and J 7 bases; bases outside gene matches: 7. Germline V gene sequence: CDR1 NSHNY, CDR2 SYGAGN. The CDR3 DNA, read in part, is TGTGCCAGCAGTGATCCGGGACAGGGAAGCGACACCTTGTAC. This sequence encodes CASSDPGQGSDTLY. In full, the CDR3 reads CASSDPGQGSDTLYF.

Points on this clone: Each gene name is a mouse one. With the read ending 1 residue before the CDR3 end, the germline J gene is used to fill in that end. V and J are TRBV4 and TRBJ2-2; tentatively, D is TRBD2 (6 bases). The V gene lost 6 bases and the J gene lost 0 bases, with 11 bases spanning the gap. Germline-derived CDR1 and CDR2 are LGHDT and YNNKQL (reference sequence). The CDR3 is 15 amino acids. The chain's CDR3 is CASRAGDANTGQLYF. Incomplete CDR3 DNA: TGTGCCAGCAGGGCTGGGGATGCAAACACCGGGCAGCTCTAC.

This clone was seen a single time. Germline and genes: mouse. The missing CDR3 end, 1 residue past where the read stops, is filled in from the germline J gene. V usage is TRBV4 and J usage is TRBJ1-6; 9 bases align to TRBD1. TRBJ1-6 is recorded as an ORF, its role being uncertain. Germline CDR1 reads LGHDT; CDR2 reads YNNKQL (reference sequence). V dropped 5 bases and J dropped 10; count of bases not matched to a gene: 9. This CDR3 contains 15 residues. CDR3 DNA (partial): TGTGCCAGCAGCCACGGGACAGGGAGAAAGTCGCCCCTCTAC. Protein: CASSHGTGRKSPLY. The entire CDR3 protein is CASSHGTGRKSPLYF.

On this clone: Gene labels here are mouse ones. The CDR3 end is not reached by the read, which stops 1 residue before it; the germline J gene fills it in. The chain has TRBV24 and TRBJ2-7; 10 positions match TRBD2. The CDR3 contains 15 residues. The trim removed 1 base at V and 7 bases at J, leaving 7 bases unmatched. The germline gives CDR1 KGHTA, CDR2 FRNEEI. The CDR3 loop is CASSLSTGGRWEQYF. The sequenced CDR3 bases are TGTGCCAGCAGTCTGTCGACTGGGGGGCGCTGGGAACAGTAC.

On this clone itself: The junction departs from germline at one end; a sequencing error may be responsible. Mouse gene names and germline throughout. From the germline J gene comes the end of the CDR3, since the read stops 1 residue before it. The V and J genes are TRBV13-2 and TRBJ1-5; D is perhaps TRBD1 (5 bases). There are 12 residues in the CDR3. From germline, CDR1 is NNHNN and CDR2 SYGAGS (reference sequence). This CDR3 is CASSDGQGAPLF. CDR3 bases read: TGTGCCAGCAGTGATGGGCAGGGGGCTCCGCTT.

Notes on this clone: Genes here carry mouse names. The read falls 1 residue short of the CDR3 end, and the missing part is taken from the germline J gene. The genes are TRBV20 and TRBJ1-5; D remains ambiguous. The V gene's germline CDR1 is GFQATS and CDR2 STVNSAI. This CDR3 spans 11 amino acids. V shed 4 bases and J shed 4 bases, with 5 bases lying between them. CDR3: CGAKTNQAPLF. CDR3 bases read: TGTGGTGCTAAGACAAACCAGGCTCCGCTT. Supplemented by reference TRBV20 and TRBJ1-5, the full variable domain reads GALVYQYPRRTICKSGTSMRMECQAVGFQATSVAWYRQSPQKTFELIALSTVNSAIKYEQNFTQEKFPISHPNLSFSSMTVLNAYLEDRGLYLCGAKTNQAPLFGEGTRLSVL.